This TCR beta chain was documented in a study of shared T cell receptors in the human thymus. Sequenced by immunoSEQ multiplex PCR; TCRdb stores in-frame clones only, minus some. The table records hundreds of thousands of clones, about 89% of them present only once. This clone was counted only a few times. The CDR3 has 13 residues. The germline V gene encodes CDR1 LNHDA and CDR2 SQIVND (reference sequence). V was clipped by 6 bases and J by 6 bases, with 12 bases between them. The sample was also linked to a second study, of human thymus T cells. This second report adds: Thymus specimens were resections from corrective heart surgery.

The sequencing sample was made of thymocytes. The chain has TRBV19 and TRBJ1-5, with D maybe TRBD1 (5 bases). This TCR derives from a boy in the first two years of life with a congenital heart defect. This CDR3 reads CASRVGPTQPQHF. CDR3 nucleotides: TGTGCCAGTAGGGTGGGGCCAACTCAGCCCCAGCATTTT.